The present T cell receptor (beta chain) was sequenced within a study of shared clonotypes between healthy human individuals. Background on the study: Sampling drew on donors who were a couple of women and three men aged 18 to 49.

As handled by the study authors: Filtering differed because ImmunoSEQ produced junction-only sequences that carried no quality scores. The protocol was immunoSEQ multiplex PCR, while the TCRdb copy is restricted to in-frame clones and leaves out a portion. The D gene and trimming were derived from the DNA, and the V and J assignments and clone size from that table. This repertoire shows fewer than 650,000 clones, around three quarters found once; its top ten account for about 11%. This clone was counted between two and nine times. The sample has other DNA sequences that encode this CDR3 too. CDR1 and CDR2 from the germline V gene are LNHDA and SQIVND (reference sequence). The CDR3 has 13 amino acids. V lost 3 bases to trimming and J lost 1 base, with 6 bases between them.

V gene TRBV19 combines with J gene TRBJ1-1; the D is unclear. This sequence originates from a woman aged 40 to 55 in good health. Some clones in this sample may be carry-over from other donors' samples. The specimen was PBMCs. The CDR3 DNA follows: TGTGCCAGTAGTATTCGGGAGAACACTGAAGCTTTCTTT. Its protein product is CASSIRENTEAFF.